The following is a T cell receptor (beta chain) sequence with its context. The sample's treatment: oral pan-JAK inhibitor, 5-10 mg twice daily. CDR1 is SGHNT and CDR2 is YYREEE in the germline V gene (reference sequence). The CDR3 loop spans 14 amino acids. Trimming cost V 2 bases and J 3 bases, with 9 bases left between them. This sample is part of a study of CD8+ T cells in alopecia areata. Background on the study: Patients received oral tofacitinib, 5 to 10 mg twice daily, for moderate-to-severe alopecia areata.

Extraction and reverse transcription of RNA yielded cDNA as the sequencing template. The table came from immunoSEQ multiplex PCR; TCRdb's copy has only in-frame clones and leaves some out. The sample contains around 150,000 clones, around 60% of which appear only once. This chain connects TRBV5-4 to TRBJ1-3; a possible D gene is TRBD1 (6 bases). Sequencing was performed on CD4+ T cells sorted from blood, taken at week 24, from a patient treated with tofacitinib. The receptor comes from a human donor with alopecia areata. CDR3 nucleotide sequence: TGTGCCAGCAGCTTACAGGGAGTTGGAAACACCATATATTTT. It specifies CASSLQGVGNTIYF.